This record covers a single TCR beta chain. Germline V lookup: CDR1 LGHNA, CDR2 YSLEER. The CDR3 runs 13 residues. The germline V and J ends were trimmed by 1 base and 6 bases, with 9 bases remaining between them. Amplification used 60 Vbeta primers and 13 Jbeta primers. Sequenced by immunoSEQ multiplex PCR; TCRdb stores in-frame clones only, minus some. The data show more than 100,000 clones, with 75% to 80% seen just once and about 1% held by the top ten. The sample originates from a study of cytomegalovirus exposure and HLA in healthy donors. The chain carries TRBV4-3 and TRBJ1-2, with D possibly TRBD1 on 5 matching bases. Material for sequencing was PBMCs. This clonotype was sampled from a male donor in good health and CMV-seronegative. Written as DNA, the CDR3 is TGCGCCAGCAGCCAAGGGGGGGAGGATGGCTACACCTTC. Translated, it gives CASSQGGEDGYTF.